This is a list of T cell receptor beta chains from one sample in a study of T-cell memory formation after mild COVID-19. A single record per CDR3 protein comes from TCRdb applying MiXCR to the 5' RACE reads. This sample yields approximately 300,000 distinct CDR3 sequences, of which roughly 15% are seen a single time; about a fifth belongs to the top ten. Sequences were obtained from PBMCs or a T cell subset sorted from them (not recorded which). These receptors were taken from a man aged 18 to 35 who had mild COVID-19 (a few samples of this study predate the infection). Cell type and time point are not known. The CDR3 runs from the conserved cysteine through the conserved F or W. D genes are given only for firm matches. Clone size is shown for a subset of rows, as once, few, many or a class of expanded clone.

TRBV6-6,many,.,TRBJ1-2,CASSYLAKVFYGYTF,TGTGCCAGCAGCTATTTAGCGAAGGTGTTCTATGGCTACACCTTC
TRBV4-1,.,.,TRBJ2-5,CASSQVQTETQYF,TGCGCCAGCAGCCAAGTTCAGACCGAGACCCAGTACTTC
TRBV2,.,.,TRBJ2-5,CASMGGAVATQYF,TGTGCCAGCATGGGTGGGGCCGTAGCGACCCAGTACTTC
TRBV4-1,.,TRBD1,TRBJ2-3,CASSQDPAGGWTDTQYF,TGCGCCAGCAGCCAAGATCCGGCAGGGGGCTGGACAGATACGCAGTATTTT
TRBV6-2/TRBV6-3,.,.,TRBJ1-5,CASSTRSHGQPQHF,TGTGCCAGCAGTACGAGGTCACACGGGCAGCCCCAGCATTTT
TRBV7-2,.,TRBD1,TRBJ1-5,CASSPGQGGTNQPQHF,TGTGCCAGCAGCCCCGGACAGGGAGGGACCAATCAGCCCCAGCATTTT
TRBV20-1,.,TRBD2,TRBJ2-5,CSVPVPASGVQETQYF,TGCAGTGTCCCAGTACCGGCTAGCGGGGTCCAAGAGACCCAGTACTTC
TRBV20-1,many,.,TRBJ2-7,CSARDGEYPYEQYF,TGCAGTGCTAGAGATGGGGAGTATCCCTACGAGCAGTACTTC
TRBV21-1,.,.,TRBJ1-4,CAIPGPGSEKLFF,TGTGCCATACCGGGACCCGGGAGTGAAAAACTGTTTTTT
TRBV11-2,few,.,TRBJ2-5,CASSPRGSRAETQYF,TGTGCCAGCAGCCCCCGGGGCTCACGGGCAGAGACCCAGTACTTC
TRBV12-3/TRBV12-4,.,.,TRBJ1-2,CASTRAGFNYGYTF,TGTGCCAGCACCCGAGCAGGTTTTAACTATGGCTACACCTTC
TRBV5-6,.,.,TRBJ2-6,CASSFRNSGANVLTF,TGTGCCAGCAGCTTCAGGAACTCTGGGGCCAACGTCCTGACTTTC
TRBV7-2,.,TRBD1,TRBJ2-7,CASSLVGTGRGREQYF,TGTGCCAGCAGCTTAGTTGGGACAGGGAGGGGCCGGGAGCAGTACTTC
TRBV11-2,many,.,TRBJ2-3,CASSLTQGSSTDTQYF,TGTGCCAGCAGCTTAACGCAGGGATCCTCTACAGATACGCAGTATTTT